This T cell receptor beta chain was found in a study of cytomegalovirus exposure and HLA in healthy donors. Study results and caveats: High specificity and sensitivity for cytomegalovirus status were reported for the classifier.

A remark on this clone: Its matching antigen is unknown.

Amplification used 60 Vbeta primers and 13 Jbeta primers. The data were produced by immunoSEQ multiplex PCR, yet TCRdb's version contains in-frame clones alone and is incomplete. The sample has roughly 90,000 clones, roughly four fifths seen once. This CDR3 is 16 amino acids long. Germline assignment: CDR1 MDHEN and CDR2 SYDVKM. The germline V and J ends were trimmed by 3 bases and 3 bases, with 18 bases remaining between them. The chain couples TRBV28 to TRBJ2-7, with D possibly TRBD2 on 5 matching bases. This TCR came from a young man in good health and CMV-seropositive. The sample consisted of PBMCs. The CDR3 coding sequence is TGTGCCAGCAGTTTGTCCCCCGGGAATTGGAACTACGAGCAGTACTTC. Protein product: CASSLSPGNWNYEQYF.